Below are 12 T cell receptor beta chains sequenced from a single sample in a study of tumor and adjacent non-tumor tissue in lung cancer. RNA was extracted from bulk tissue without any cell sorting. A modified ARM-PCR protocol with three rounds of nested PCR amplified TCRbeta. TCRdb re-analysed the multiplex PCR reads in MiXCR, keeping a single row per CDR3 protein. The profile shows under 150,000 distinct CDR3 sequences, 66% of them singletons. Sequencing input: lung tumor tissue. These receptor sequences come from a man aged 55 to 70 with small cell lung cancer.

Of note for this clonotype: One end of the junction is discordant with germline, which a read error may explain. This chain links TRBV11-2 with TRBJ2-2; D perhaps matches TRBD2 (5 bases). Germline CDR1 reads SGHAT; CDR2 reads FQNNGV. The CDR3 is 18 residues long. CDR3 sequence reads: CAISLDAVGIGNAGELFF. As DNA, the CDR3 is TGTGCCATCAGCTTAGATGCGGTGGGTATCGGGAACGCCGGGGAGCTGTTTTTT.

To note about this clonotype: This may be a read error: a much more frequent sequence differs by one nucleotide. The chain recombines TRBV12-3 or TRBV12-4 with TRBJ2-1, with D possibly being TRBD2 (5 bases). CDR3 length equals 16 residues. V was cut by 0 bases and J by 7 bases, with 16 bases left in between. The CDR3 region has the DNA TGTGCCAGCAGTTTAGCAAGCCGGTATGGGGAGAATGAGCAGTTCTTC. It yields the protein CASSLASRYGENEQFF.

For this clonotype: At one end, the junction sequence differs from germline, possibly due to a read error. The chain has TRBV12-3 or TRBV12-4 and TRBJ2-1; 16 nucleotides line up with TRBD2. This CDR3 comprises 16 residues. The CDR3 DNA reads TGTGCCAGCAGAATGGGACTAGCGGGAGGGTACAATGATCAGTTCTTC. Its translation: CASRMGLAGGYNDQFF.

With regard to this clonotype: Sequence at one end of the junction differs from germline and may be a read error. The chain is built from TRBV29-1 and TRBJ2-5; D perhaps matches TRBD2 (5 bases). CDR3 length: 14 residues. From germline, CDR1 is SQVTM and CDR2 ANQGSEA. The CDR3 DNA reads TGCAGTGTTGAGGGCAGAGTGGAGCAAGAGACCCCGTACTTC. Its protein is CSVEGRVEQETPYF.

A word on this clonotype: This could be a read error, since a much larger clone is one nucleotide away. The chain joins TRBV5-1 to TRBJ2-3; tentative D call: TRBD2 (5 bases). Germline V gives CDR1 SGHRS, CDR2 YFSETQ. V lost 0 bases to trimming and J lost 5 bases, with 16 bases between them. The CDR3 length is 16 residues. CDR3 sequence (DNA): TGCGCCAGCAGCTTGGATTTTAGCGCTGGCATAGATACGCAGTATTTT. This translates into CASSLDFSAGIDTQYF.

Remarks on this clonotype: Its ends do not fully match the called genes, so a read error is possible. CDR3 sequence: CASSHPGLAEAINTDAQYF. The CDR3 DNA reads TGTGCCAGCAGTCATCCGGGACTAGCGGAAGCCATTAACACAGATGCGCAGTATTTT. The chain carries TRBV12-3 or TRBV12-4 and TRBJ2-3; 11 nucleotides line up with TRBD2. CDR3 length: 19 amino acids.

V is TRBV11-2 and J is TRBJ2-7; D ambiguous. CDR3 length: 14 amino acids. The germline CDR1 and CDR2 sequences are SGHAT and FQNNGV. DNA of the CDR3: TGTGTCAGCAGCTTAGATACAAGAGCCTACGAGCAGTACGTC. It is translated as CVSSLDTRAYEQYV.

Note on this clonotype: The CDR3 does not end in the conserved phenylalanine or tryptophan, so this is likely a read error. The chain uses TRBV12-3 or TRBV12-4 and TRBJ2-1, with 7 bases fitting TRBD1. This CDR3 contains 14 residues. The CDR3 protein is CASSSGTEHNDQFL. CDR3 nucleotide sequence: TGTGCCAGCAGTTCCGGGACAGAGCACAATGATCAGTTCTTG.

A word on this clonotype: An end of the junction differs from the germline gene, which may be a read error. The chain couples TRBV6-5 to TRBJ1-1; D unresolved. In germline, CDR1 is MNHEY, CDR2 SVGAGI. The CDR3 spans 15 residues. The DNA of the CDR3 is TGTACCAGCAGTAAACCAACAGTGGCGGGTACTGAAGCTTTCTTT. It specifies CTSSKPTVAGTEAFF.

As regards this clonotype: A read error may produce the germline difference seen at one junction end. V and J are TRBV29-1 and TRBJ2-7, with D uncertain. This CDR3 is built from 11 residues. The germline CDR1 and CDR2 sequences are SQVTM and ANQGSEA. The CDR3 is CSVATNYEQYF. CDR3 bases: TGCAGTGTTGCCACCAACTACGAGCAGTACTTC.

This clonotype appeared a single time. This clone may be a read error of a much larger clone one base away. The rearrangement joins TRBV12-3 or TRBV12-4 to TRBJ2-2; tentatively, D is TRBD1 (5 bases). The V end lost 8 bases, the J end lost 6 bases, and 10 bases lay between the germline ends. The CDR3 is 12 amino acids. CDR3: CASDIGAGELFF. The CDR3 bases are TGTGCCAGCGATATAGGGGCCGGGGAGCTGTTTTTT.

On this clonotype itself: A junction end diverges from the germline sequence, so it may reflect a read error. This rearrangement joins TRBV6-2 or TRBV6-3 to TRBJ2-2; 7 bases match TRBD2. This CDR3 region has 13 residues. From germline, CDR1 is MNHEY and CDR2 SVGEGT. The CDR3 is CASSYGESGELFF. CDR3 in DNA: TGTGCCAGCAGTTACGGGGAGAGCGGGGAGTTGTTTTTT.